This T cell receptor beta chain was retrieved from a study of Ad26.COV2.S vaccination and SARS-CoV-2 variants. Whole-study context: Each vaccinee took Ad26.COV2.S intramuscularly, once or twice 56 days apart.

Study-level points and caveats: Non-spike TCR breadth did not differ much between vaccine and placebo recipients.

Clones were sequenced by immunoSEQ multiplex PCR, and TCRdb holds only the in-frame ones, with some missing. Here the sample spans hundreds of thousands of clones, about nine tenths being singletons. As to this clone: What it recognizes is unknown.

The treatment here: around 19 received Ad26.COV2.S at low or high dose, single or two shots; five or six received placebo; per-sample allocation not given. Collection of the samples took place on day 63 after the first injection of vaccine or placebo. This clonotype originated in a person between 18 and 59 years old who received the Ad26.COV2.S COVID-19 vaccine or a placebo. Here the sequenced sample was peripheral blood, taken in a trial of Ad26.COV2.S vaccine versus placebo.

The CDR3 DNA reads as TGTGCCACCAGCAGAGTTGGGGGCACAGATACGCAGTATTTT. Its protein is CATSRVGGTDTQYF. The chain recombines TRBV15 with TRBJ2-3; no reliable D call. Germline V gives CDR1 LNHNV, CDR2 YYDKDF (reference sequence). This CDR3 region has 14 residues. V was pared by 1 base and J by 1 base, with 6 bases between.